This TCR beta chain was captured by sequencing in a study of T cell responses to AZD1222 COVID-19 vaccine. This clone was picked up a small number of times. Sequencing used immunoSEQ multiplex PCR; TCRdb keeps in-frame clones, though not all of them. Of some 130,000 clones listed, about 92% are singletons. The clonotype comes from an adult who received the AZD1222 COVID-19 vaccine. Sequenced material: peripheral blood, taken 28 days after the second AZD1222 dose.

Written as DNA, the CDR3 is TGTGCCAGCAGTTTTGGGGGGCCGAGCTCCTACGAGCAGTACTTC. Translation gives CASSFGGPSSYEQYF. V and J are TRBV28 and TRBJ2-7; D is possibly TRBD1 or TRBD2 (6 bases each). The CDR3 sequence is 15 residues long. Trimming took off 3 bases at V and 0 bases at J, with 12 bases between the two ends. Germline-derived CDR1 and CDR2 are MDHEN and SYDVKM.